The rows below give T cell receptor beta chains drawn from one sample of a study of regulatory T cells in long-lasting Graves disease. TCRdb analysed the multiplex PCR reads with MiXCR anew, one entry per CDR3 protein. The sample lists 400,000 to 500,000 distinct CDR3 sequences, 20% to 25% occurring once. Sequencing used peripheral blood mononuclear cells (PBMCs), obtained when the disease was refractory, from a patient treated with antithyroid drugs. Every receptor here comes from a female donor with Graves disease. CDR3s include the opening cysteine and the closing phenylalanine or tryptophan. The D gene is left open where the match is weak. Size values are once, few and many counts, or a class for expanded clones, and some rows have none.

v_call,j_call,d_call,clone_size,cdr3_nt,cdr3_aa
TRBV29-1,TRBJ2-2,TRBD2,NA,TGCAGCGTTATGAGCGGGAGGGCCACCGGGGAGCTGTTTTTT,CSVMSGRATGELFF
TRBV15,TRBJ1-5,NA,NA,TGTGCCACCAGCAAAGCCGGGGGGGGCAATCAGCCCCAGCATTTT,CATSKAGGGNQPQHF
TRBV12-3/TRBV12-4,TRBJ2-1,TRBD2,NA,TGTGCCAGCAGTTTAGGGGGACTACTCGGCTATGAGCAGTTCTTC,CASSLGGLLGYEQFF
TRBV24-1,TRBJ2-7,NA,many,TGTGCCACCAGTGATCACAGCCGGGACCGCTACGAGCAGTACTTC,CATSDHSRDRYEQYF
TRBV28,TRBJ1-4,TRBD1,many,TGTGCCAGCAGCCCAGGGGGGGTGGATGAAAAACTGTTTTTT,CASSPGGVDEKLFF
TRBV27,TRBJ1-6,NA,many,TGTGCCAGCAGTTTAAGGCAGGATTATAATTCACCCCTCCACTTT,CASSLRQDYNSPLHF
TRBV5-4,TRBJ1-2,NA,few,TGTGCCAGCAGCTTGACACTGGGCTATGGCTACACCTTC,CASSLTLGYGYTF
TRBV28,TRBJ1-1,NA,NA,TGTGCCAGCAGCCCCCGCTCCCTGGGGGCTGAAGCTTTCTTT,CASSPRSLGAEAFF
TRBV28,TRBJ2-5,TRBD2,NA,TGTGCCAGTCGGGGGGGCATCGAGCCCCAGTACTTC,CASRGGIEPQYF
TRBV20-1,TRBJ2-2,NA,NA,TGCAGTGCTACGAACACCGGGGAGCTGTTTTTT,CSATNTGELFF
TRBV7-2,TRBJ2-7,NA,many,TGTGCCAGCAGCTTCGACAGGAGCTCCTACGAGCAGTACTTC,CASSFDRSSYEQYF
TRBV19,TRBJ2-1,TRBD2,NA,TGTGCCAGTAGTATCTTCGGACTAGCGGGGGTGAATGAGCAGTTCTTC,CASSIFGLAGVNEQFF
TRBV3-1,TRBJ2-4,TRBD2,NA,TGTGCCAGCAGCCATTTTAGCGGGGGGGGTAACATTCAGTACTTC,CASSHFSGGGNIQYF
TRBV7-8,TRBJ2-2,NA,few,TGTGCCAGCAGCTTAGGGAGGCCGCGACTCCGAGGCACCGGGGAGCTGTTTTTT,CASSLGRPRLRGTGELFF
TRBV5-4,TRBJ1-1,TRBD1,NA,TGTGCCAGCAGCTTGGGACAGGGATTCCGGAACACTGAAGCTTTCTTT,CASSLGQGFRNTEAFF
TRBV7-2,TRBJ2-6,NA,many,TGTGCCAGCAGCTTAGTTCAGAACAACGTCCTGACTTTC,CASSLVQNNVLTF
TRBV27,TRBJ1-1,NA,many,TGTGCCAGCAGTTTATCGATGGCAGCTGAAGCTTTCTTT,CASSLSMAAEAFF
TRBV20-1,TRBJ2-5,NA,many,TGCAGTGCTATCCTCGTTGGGGAGACCCAGTACTTC,CSAILVGETQYF
TRBV7-3,TRBJ2-3,NA,NA,TGTGCCAGCAGCCACAAACCGAACACAGATACGCAGTATTTT,CASSHKPNTDTQYF
TRBV12-3/TRBV12-4,TRBJ2-7,TRBD2,NA,TGCGCCAGCAGTCAAACGGGAGGATCCTACGAGCGGTACTTC,CASSQTGGSYERYF
TRBV6-1,TRBJ2-5,TRBD1,NA,TGTGCCAGCGCCGGGACAGGGGAGGCGGAGACCCAGTACTTC,CASAGTGEAETQYF
TRBV19,TRBJ1-5,NA,NA,TGTGCCAGTAGTACTAATGGTCCCAATCAGCCCCAGCATTTT,CASSTNGPNQPQHF
TRBV3-1,TRBJ1-2,NA,NA,TGTGCCAGCAGCCCCGGAACAGAGTTTCTCGGGGGCTACACCTTC,CASSPGTEFLGGYTF
TRBV30,TRBJ2-7,TRBD2,few,TGTGCCTGGAGCAGTGGAGCGGGGCCCTACGAGCAGTACTTC,CAWSSGAGPYEQYF
TRBV5-1,TRBJ2-3,NA,few,TGCGCCAGCAGCTTGGTCCAGGGGAACACAGATACGCAGTATTTT,CASSLVQGNTDTQYF
TRBV25-1,TRBJ2-7,NA,few,TGTGCCAGCAGTGATTTAAGTGGGAGAGGCAGCTCCTACGAGCAGTACTTC,CASSDLSGRGSSYEQYF
TRBV9,TRBJ1-5,TRBD1,NA,TGTGCCAGCAGCGTACAGGACAGGGGGGCCCAGCATTTT,CASSVQDRGAQHF
TRBV28,TRBJ1-1,NA,many,TGTGCCAGCAGTTTGGGACTCCGGGCGATGGCTTTCTTT,CASSLGLRAMAFF
TRBV7-8,TRBJ1-2,NA,many,TGTGCCAGCAGCTTAGTCAGGGCAAGCTATGGCTACACCTTC,CASSLVRASYGYTF
TRBV3-1,TRBJ2-7,TRBD1,few,TGTGCCAGCAGCCACTTCGGACAGGGAGTCAACGAGCAGTACTTC,CASSHFGQGVNEQYF
TRBV24-1,TRBJ2-5,TRBD2,many,TGTGCCACCAGTGATTGGGGGGGTCGAGAGACCCAGTACTTC,CATSDWGGRETQYF